The rows below give T cell receptor beta chains drawn from one sample of a study of blood T cell repertoires in COVID-19. Data came from immunoSEQ multiplex PCR; TCRdb stores just in-frame clones and leaves some out. The table has some 330,000 clones, around 87% seen once. The sequenced material came from PBMCs or T cells enriched from blood (not recorded which). The receptors come from a man in his forties in a cohort exposed to, infected with or recovered from COVID-19 (not recorded which). Both conserved end residues are part of each CDR3. D genes are given only for firm matches. Some rows have no size entry. The others give once, few or many, or a class for an expanded clone.

d_gene	v_gene	abundance	j_gene	CDR3nt	CDR3aa
TRBD2	TRBV27	-	TRBJ2-1	TGTGCCAGCAGTTTCAGGACTAGCGGGAGAAGTGATGAGCAGTTCTTC	CASSFRTSGRSDEQFF
-	TRBV27	-	TRBJ1-2	TGTGCCAGCAGTCCTTTTGTCCGGGCGGACTGGGGTGGCTACACCTTC	CASSPFVRADWGGYTF
TRBD1	TRBV18	few	TRBJ2-3	TGTGCCAGCTCACGAGGGACAGGGAGCATCACAGATACGCAGTATTTT	CASSRGTGSITDTQYF
-	TRBV5-1	-	TRBJ2-2	TGCGCCAGCAGCTTGGTTTCAGTTTGGAGCGCCGGGGAGCTGTTTTTT	CASSLVSVWSAGELFF
-	TRBV15	-	TRBJ2-1	TGTGCCACCAGCAGAGGGGCACGGAACAATGAGCAGTTCTTC	CATSRGARNNEQFF
TRBD1	TRBV30	-	TRBJ1-5	TGTGCCTGGAGCTACAGATCACAGGGGGGAAATCAGCCCCAGCATTTT	CAWSYRSQGGNQPQHF
TRBD2	TRBV5-1	-	TRBJ2-7	TGCGCCAGCAGCATCAGGACTAGCGGAGGCGAGCAGTACTTC	CASSIRTSGGEQYF
TRBD1	TRBV9	once	TRBJ1-5	TGTGCCAGCAGCTGGACAGGGCGGCAGCCCCAGCATTTT	CASSWTGRQPQHF
TRBD1	TRBV10-2	-	TRBJ1-1	TGCGCCAGCAGAGAGGGGTTGACGCCAGGGGGCCGGACTGAAGCTTTCTTT	CASREGLTPGGRTEAFF
TRBD2	TRBV24-1	-	TRBJ2-4	TGTGCCACCAGTGATTTTCGTAGCGGGCTCTCAAACATTCAGTACTTC	CATSDFRSGLSNIQYF
TRBD1	TRBV19	few	TRBJ1-1	TGTGCCAGTAAACAAGGGACAGCGCCGAACACTGAAGCTTTCTTT	CASKQGTAPNTEAFF
-	TRBV18	-	TRBJ2-1	TGTGCCAGCTCACCACAGACAGACAATGAGCAGTTCTTC	CASSPQTDNEQFF
-	TRBV6-1	-	TRBJ2-4	TGTGCCAGCAGTGTCGGGGAGGTGGGAGCCAAAAACATTCAGTACTTC	CASSVGEVGAKNIQYF
-	TRBV21-1	-	TRBJ2-1	TGTGCCAGCGGCAGGGGAGATGAGCAGTTCTTC	CASGRGDEQFF
TRBD1	TRBV5-8	-	TRBJ2-2	TGTGCCAGCAGACCGGACAGGGGGCAAACCGGGGAGCTGTTTTTT	CASRPDRGQTGELFF
-	TRBV28	-	TRBJ1-5	TGTGCCACCAACAAGGGGGTAGGGGACAATCAGCCCCAGCATTTT	CATNKGVGDNQPQHF
-	TRBV4-1	-	TRBJ2-1	TGCGCCAGCAGCCAAGATGGGCTTAATGGCAATGAGCAGTTCTTC	CASSQDGLNGNEQFF
TRBD2	TRBV4-1	-	TRBJ2-5	TGCGCCAGCAGCCAAGATTCAGCGGGAGAGCATGGGGAGACCCAGTACTTC	CASSQDSAGEHGETQYF
TRBD1	TRBV5-4	-	TRBJ2-7	TGTGCCAGCAGCCTAGCAGGGGGCGTCTACGAGCAGTACTTC	CASSLAGGVYEQYF
TRBD2	TRBV5-1	-	TRBJ2-1	TGCGCCAGCAGCCAAAAAGCGGGATACAATGAGCAGTTCTTC	CASSQKAGYNEQFF
-	TRBV7-6	-	TRBJ1-1	TGTGCCAGCAGCCCCCGGCCGACGGGAGAAGCTTTCTTT	CASSPRPTGEAFF
-	TRBV28	-	TRBJ1-2	TGTGCCAGCAGTTTCCCAGGGTACTATGGCTACACCTTC	CASSFPGYYGYTF
-	TRBV7-3	-	TRBJ2-3	TGTGCCAGCAGCTTAAGTAGCTTTCGCACAGATACGCAGTATTTT	CASSLSSFRTDTQYF
TRBD1	TRBV6-5	-	TRBJ1-2	TGTGCCAGCAGCCCAGGGGGCGCGGTATTCGGCTACACCTTC	CASSPGGAVFGYTF
-	TRBV30	-	TRBJ2-1	TGTGCCTGGACCCACCGAGCGCGAAGCTCCTACAATGAGCAGTTCTTC	CAWTHRARSSYNEQFF
TRBD2	TRBV4-1	-	TRBJ2-1	TGCGCCAGCAGCCCATCATCTAGCGGGTCCAATGAGCAGTTCTTC	CASSPSSSGSNEQFF
TRBD1	TRBV16	-	TRBJ2-7	TGTGCCAGCAGCCTCACGCAGGGGGCAAATGAGCAGTACTTC	CASSLTQGANEQYF
-	TRBV30	-	TRBJ1-2	TGTGCCTGGAGTGTCCGGTTCGGGGTTGGGGATGGCTACACCTTC	CAWSVRFGVGDGYTF
TRBD2	TRBV5-1	-	TRBJ2-1	TGCGCCAGCAGCTTGAGGACTAGCGGGAAGTACAATGAGCAGTTCTTC	CASSLRTSGKYNEQFF
TRBD2	TRBV5-1	-	TRBJ2-5	TGCGCCAGCAGCGGGGGAGGGGAGGGTATGAAGACCCAGTACTTC	CASSGGGEGMKTQYF
TRBD2	TRBV5-4	-	TRBJ2-3	TGTGCCAGCAGTTTCCTAGCGGGAGTAGGTACAGATACGCAGTATTTT	CASSFLAGVGTDTQYF
TRBD2	TRBV7-9	once	TRBJ2-1	TGTGCCAGCAGCCCGATAAAAGCGGGGAGCTCCTACAATGAGCAGTTCTTC	CASSPIKAGSSYNEQFF
-	TRBV2	-	TRBJ2-7	TGTGCCACCGCCGACTACCTACCCTACGAGCAGTACTTC	CATADYLPYEQYF
TRBD1	TRBV4-2	-	TRBJ1-2	TGTGCCAGCAGCCAAGACCGACAGGGGGCCTATGGCTACACCTTC	CASSQDRQGAYGYTF
TRBD1	TRBV30	once	TRBJ1-3	TGTGCCTGGAGTGTACACAGGGGGGACACCATATATTTT	CAWSVHRGDTIYF
-	TRBV3-1/TRBV3-2	few	TRBJ1-2	TGTGCCAGCAGCCAAGTGCGGGCGGGCTACACCTTC	CASSQVRAGYTF
-	TRBV7-6	-	TRBJ1-6	TGTGCCAGCAAGAAGGACTTTAATTCACCCCTCCACTTT	CASKKDFNSPLHF
TRBD2	TRBV10-3	-	TRBJ2-7	TGTGCCACGGAGACTAGCGGGAGTAGTTACGAGCAGTACTTC	CATETSGSSYEQYF
TRBD2	TRBV19	-	TRBJ2-3	TGTGCCAGTAGTAGGACTAGCGGGAGTACAGATACGCAGTATTTT	CASSRTSGSTDTQYF
-	TRBV11-2	-	TRBJ1-1	TGTGCCAGCAGCCCCTACACTGAAGCTTTCTTT	CASSPYTEAFF
TRBD1	TRBV3-1/TRBV3-2	-	TRBJ1-2	TGTGCCAGCAGCCAAGAATGGGCAGGGGGCTATGGCTACACCTTC	CASSQEWAGGYGYTF
TRBD1	TRBV18	-	TRBJ1-2	TGTGCCAGCTCACCACCGACAGGGAATATAGGCTACACCTTC	CASSPPTGNIGYTF